This entry concerns a single TCR beta chain. Its target is not known. The sample comes from a study of Tregs in tolerant kidney transplant recipients. Unmatched junction bases numbered 3, after V lost 5 bases and J lost 4 bases. The CDR3 length is 13 residues. The germline CDR1 and CDR2 sequences are KGHSH and LQKENI. Regarding the study as a whole: Tregs expanded with activated donor B cells seemed most donor-specific. Few patients were studied, so findings need validation in larger groups. No direct test of biological reproducibility was done here.

Unstimulated Tregs (CD4+CD25+CD127-) and CD4+CD25- non-Tregs were sorted from PBMCs. TCRdb's copy holds only in-frame clones and misses some; the assay was immunoSEQ multiplex PCR. Among hundreds of thousands of clones listed, roughly 80% were seen once. This receptor was taken from a human donor in good health. The rearrangement uses TRBV18 and TRBJ2-3; 7 bases fit TRBD2. Sequences were obtained from CD4+ T cells from blood. The CDR3 reads CASSASGADTQYF. DNA for the CDR3: TGTGCCAGCTCAGCAAGCGGGGCAGATACGCAGTATTTT.